These T cell receptor beta chains were read from a single sample in a study of post-analysis software for immune sequencing data. TCRdb ran MiXCR on the PCR reads and lists one entry per CDR3 protein. This sample has 650,000 to 850,000 distinct CDR3 sequences; roughly 58% occur once, and the top ten carry roughly 4.4%. The sequenced material came from blood. The receptors shown here come from a girl aged 10-17 years with multiple sclerosis. The CDR3 runs from the conserved cysteine through the conserved F or W. The D gene is left open where the match is weak. The size entry is marked missing in some rows and otherwise reads once, few, many or a size class.

TRBV29-1	TRBJ1-1	.	.	CSVEPALNTEAFF	TGCAGCGTTGAACCCGCCTTGAACACTGAAGCTTTCTTT
TRBV6-2/TRBV6-3	TRBJ1-2	.	.	CASTITGPAKGPYTF	TGTGCCAGCACCATCACAGGGCCCGCCAAAGGTCCATACACCTTC
TRBV29-1	TRBJ2-2	.	TRBD1	CSVRGQTANTGELFF	TGCAGCGTCCGGGGACAGACGGCGAACACCGGGGAGCTGTTTTTT
TRBV27	TRBJ2-7	.	.	CASSPTRGLGPYEQYF	TGTGCCAGCAGTCCCACCAGGGGACTCGGCCCCTACGAGCAGTACTTC
TRBV9	TRBJ1-1	.	.	CASSVATSGAEAFF	TGTGCCAGCAGCGTAGCTACGTCGGGGGCTGAAGCTTTCTTT
TRBV6-6	TRBJ1-2	.	.	CASSSILDRSYYGYTF	TGTGCCAGCAGTTCGATTTTGGACAGAAGCTACTATGGCTACACCTTC
TRBV10-3	TRBJ2-7	.	TRBD2	CAISESGLANYEQYF	TGTGCCATCAGTGAGTCCGGACTAGCTAACTACGAGCAGTACTTC
TRBV5-1	TRBJ2-6	.	.	CASSLSQREANVLTF	TGCGCCAGCAGCTTGTCTCAGAGGGAGGCCAACGTCCTGACTTTC
TRBV12-3/TRBV12-4	TRBJ2-1	.	.	CASSPTTTVREQFF	TGTGCCAGCAGTCCCACCACGACAGTCCGCGAGCAGTTCTTC
TRBV7-7	TRBJ2-1	few	TRBD1	CASSLSRDRVNEQFF	TGTGCCAGCAGTTTGTCCCGGGACAGGGTCAATGAGCAGTTCTTC
TRBV5-1	TRBJ1-2	.	TRBD1	CASSLVPGTGVDYGYTF	TGCGCCAGCAGCTTGGTCCCCGGGACAGGGGTCGACTATGGCTACACCTTC